Presented here are 5 T cell receptor beta chains from one specimen sequenced in a study of cytomegalovirus exposure and HLA in healthy donors. 13 Jbeta primers and 60 Vbeta primers were used for the PCR. The data were produced by immunoSEQ multiplex PCR, yet TCRdb's version contains in-frame clones alone and is incomplete. This sample contains approximately 180,000 clones. Specimen: PBMCs. The origin of the receptors is a man younger than 45 in good health and CMV-seronegative.

The chain joins TRBV27 to TRBJ2-1, with D perhaps TRBD2 (6 bases). V gave up 8 bases and J gave up 12 bases, with 17 bases separating them. The CDR3 spans 12 residues. From germline, CDR1 is MNHEY and CDR2 SMNVEV (reference sequence). CDR3 nucleotide sequence: TGTGCCAGCGCGGGACCCTTTGGGGGGCAGTTCTTC. This gives the protein CASAGPFGGQFF.

The chain joins TRBV7-8 to TRBJ2-7, with D possibly matching TRBD1 (5 bases). The V end was cut by 2 bases, the J end by 5 bases, with 16 bases between. Germline V CDR1 and CDR2: SGHVS, FQNEAQ. The CDR3 extends over 15 amino acids. The DNA of the CDR3 is TGTGCCAGCAGCTTACCGCAGGGAATTTTAGACGAGCAGTACTTC. It specifies CASSLPQGILDEQYF. Full variable domain (missing parts from reference TRBV7-8 and TRBJ2-7): GAGVSQSPRYKVAKRGQDVALRCDPISGHVSLFWYQQALGQGPEFLTYFQNEAQLDKSGLPSDRFFAERPEGSVSTLKIQRTQQEDSAVYLCASSLPQGILDEQYFGPGTRLTVT.

This chain uses TRBV6-6 with TRBJ1-2; D is unresolved. CDR1 and CDR2 from the germline V gene are MNHNY and SVGAGI (reference sequence). The V gene lost 8 bases and the J gene lost 0 bases, with 13 bases spanning the gap. The CDR3 totals 14 residues. The CDR3 protein is CASDGSPSNYGYTF. The CDR3 DNA sequence: TGTGCCAGCGACGGGAGCCCTTCTAACTATGGCTACACCTTC.

The chain combines TRBV4-2 with TRBJ1-2, with D hard to call. The CDR3 loop spans 17 amino acids. Germline V lookup: CDR1 LGHNA, CDR2 YNFKEQ. Trimming shortened V by 1 base and J by 8 bases, and 23 bases separated the two germline ends. This chain's CDR3 is CASSQGIASARAGGYTF. The CDR3, as DNA: TGTGCCAGCAGCCAAGGGATAGCATCAGCGAGGGCTGGAGGCTACACCTTC.

The chain carries TRBV9 and TRBJ2-3; 9 bases match TRBD1. J gave up 9 bases and V 3 bases, and 11 bases lay outside the gene matches. This CDR3 has 15 amino acids. Germline V lookup: CDR1 SGDLS, CDR2 YYNGEE. CDR3 sequence reads: CASSAQLGQGGTQYF. The CDR3 DNA sequence: TGTGCCAGCAGCGCCCAGCTGGGACAGGGCGGCACGCAGTATTTT. Full variable domain (outside the CDR3, taken from reference TRBV9 and TRBJ2-3): DSGVTQTPKHLITATGQRVTLRCSPRSGDLSVYWYQQSLDQGLQFLIQYYNGEERAKGNILERFSAQQFPDLHSELNLSSLELGDSALYFCASSAQLGQGGTQYFGPGTRLTVL.